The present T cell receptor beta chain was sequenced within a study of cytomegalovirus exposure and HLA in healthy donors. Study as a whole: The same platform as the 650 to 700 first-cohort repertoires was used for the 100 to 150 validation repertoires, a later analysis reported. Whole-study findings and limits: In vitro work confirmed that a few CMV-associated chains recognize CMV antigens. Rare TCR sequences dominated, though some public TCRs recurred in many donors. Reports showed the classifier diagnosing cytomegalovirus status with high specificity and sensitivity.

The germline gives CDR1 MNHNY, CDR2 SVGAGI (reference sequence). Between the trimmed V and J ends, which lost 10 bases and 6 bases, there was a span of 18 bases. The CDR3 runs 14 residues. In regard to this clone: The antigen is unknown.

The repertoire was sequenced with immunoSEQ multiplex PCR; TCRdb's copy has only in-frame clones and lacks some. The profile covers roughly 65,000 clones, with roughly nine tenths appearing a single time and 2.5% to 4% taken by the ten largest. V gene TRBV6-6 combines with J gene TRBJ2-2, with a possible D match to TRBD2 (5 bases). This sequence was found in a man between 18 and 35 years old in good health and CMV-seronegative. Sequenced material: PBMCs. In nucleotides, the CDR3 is TGTGCCACTTCGGAGGTGGGTTCCGCCGGGGAGCTGTTTTTT. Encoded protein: CATSEVGSAGELFF.